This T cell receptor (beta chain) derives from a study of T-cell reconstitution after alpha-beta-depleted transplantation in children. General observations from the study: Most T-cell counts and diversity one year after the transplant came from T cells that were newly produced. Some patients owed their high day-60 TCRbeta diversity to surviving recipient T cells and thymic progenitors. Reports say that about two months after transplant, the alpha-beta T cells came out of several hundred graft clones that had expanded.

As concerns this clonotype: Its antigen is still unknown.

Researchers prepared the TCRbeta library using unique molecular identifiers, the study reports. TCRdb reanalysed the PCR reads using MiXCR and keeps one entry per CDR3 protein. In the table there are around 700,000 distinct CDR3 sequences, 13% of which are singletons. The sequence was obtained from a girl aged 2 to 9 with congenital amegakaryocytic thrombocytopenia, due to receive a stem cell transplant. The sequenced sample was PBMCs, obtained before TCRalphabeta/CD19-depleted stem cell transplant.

The CDR3 DNA follows: TGTGCCAGCAGCCAATATGGGGACACGAACACTGAAGCTTTCTTT. Translating gives CASSQYGDTNTEAFF. The chain employs TRBV3-1 and TRBJ1-1; maybe TRBD1 (6 bases). The germline gives CDR1 LGHDT, CDR2 YNNKEL (reference sequence). Trimming shortened V by 2 bases and J by 1 base, and 11 bases separated the two germline ends. CDR3 length equals 15 residues.